What follows are 11 T cell receptor beta chains derived from one specimen sequenced in a study of blood T cell repertoires in COVID-19 (dated by TCRdb to 2020 to 2022). The receptor library was made with the immunoSEQ multiplex PCR assay. Drawn from immuneACCESS, this table holds only the in-frame rearrangements with V and J called that TCRdb kept. Clones are partly lost; checked studies trace under half to an unresolved V gene and leave the rest unexplained. The sample includes under 300,000 clones, with 82% observed a single time. Of the sample, approximately 3.5% falls within the top ten clones. What was sequenced was peripheral blood. The receptors stem from a young woman with acute or convalescent COVID-19.

The chain combines TRBV28 with TRBJ1-2; D is ambiguous. The germline V gene encodes CDR1 MDHEN and CDR2 SYDVKM. Trimming pared 3 bases from V and 3 bases from J, leaving 5 bases between. The CDR3 runs to 12 residues. This CDR3 is CASSFTDYGYTF. The DNA for the CDR3 is TGTGCCAGCAGTTTCACAGACTATGGCTACACCTTC.

The rearrangement uses TRBV11-2 and TRBJ2-2; the match to TRBD1 covers 7 bases. The CDR3 loop spans 15 amino acids. Germline V CDR1 and CDR2: SGHAT, FQNNGV. The J segment lost 6 bases and the V segment lost 3 bases, leaving 7 bases of the junction unmatched. The CDR3 sequence: CASSFRGGGPGELFF. The CDR3 DNA reads as TGTGCCAGCAGCTTTAGAGGGGGCGGCCCCGGGGAGCTGTTTTTT. Filled out from reference TRBV11-2 and TRBJ2-2, the complete variable domain reads EAGVAQSPRYKIIEKRQSVAFWCNPISGHATLYWYQQILGQGPKLLIQFQNNGVVDDSQLPKDRFSAERLKGVDSTLKIQPAKLEDSAVYLCASSFRGGGPGELFFGEGSRLTVL.

This CDR3 reads CASSLTEGSIGGVSDGELFF. In nucleotides, the CDR3 is TGTGCCAGCAGTCTTACAGAGGGATCAATTGGGGGCGTCAGTGACGGGGAGCTGTTTTTT. J is TRBJ2-2 and V is TRBV28, with TRBD1 as a possible D gene (6 bases). Germline assignment: CDR1 MDHEN and CDR2 SYDVKM. V was pared by 5 bases and J by 7 bases, with 32 bases between. The CDR3 runs to 20 residues.

This clone was seen just once. V is TRBV6-4 and J is TRBJ1-2; D unresolved. The CDR3 is 15 amino acids. Germline V gene lookup returns CDR1 MRHNA and CDR2 SNTAGT. Trimming took 3 bases from V and 4 from J, leaving 15 bases between them. This chain's CDR3 is CASSEGALGTYGYTF. CDR3 nucleotides: TGTGCCAGCAGTGAGGGAGCCCTGGGAACCTATGGCTACACCTTC.

J is TRBJ2-1 and V is TRBV28; 9 bases are a match to TRBD2. With V trimmed by 10 bases and J by 0 bases, 19 bases remained unmatched. Germline-derived CDR1 and CDR2 are MDHEN and SYDVKM. This CDR3 has 19 amino acids. DNA for the CDR3: TGTGCCACCCAAAACCTAGCGGGGAGAGGGGTTAACTCCTACAATGAGCAGTTCTTC. Protein product: CATQNLAGRGVNSYNEQFF. The full variable domain, in which reference TRBV28 and TRBJ2-1 provide the parts outside the CDR3, is DVKVTQSSRYLVKRTGEKVFLECVQDMDHENMFWYRQDPGLGLRLIYFSYDVKMKEKGDIPEGYSVSREKKERFSLILESASTNQTSMYLCATQNLAGRGVNSYNEQFFGPGTRLTVL.

The genes are TRBV7-2 and TRBJ2-4, with D possibly TRBD2 on 6 matching bases. From germline, CDR1 is SGHTA and CDR2 FQGNSA. V was shortened by 1 base and J by 3 bases, with 16 bases between the two germline ends. This CDR3 has 17 amino acids. CDR3: CASSLGLLAKGKNIQYF. The CDR3 coding sequence is TGTGCCAGCAGCTTAGGCCTGCTAGCGAAGGGCAAAAACATTCAGTACTTC.

V usage is TRBV28 and J usage is TRBJ2-5, with TRBD1 matching over 7 bases. V was pared by 4 bases and J by 4 bases, with 12 bases of the junction left unmatched. CDR3 length equals 16 residues. Germline V gene sequence: CDR1 MDHEN, CDR2 SYDVKM. The DNA for the CDR3 is TGTGCCAGCAGTTCATCGACGACAGGGCCCGGAGAGACCCAGTACTTC. Translation: CASSSSTTGPGETQYF.

V and J are TRBV4-1 and TRBJ2-1; 16 bases agree with TRBD2. The V gene end was trimmed by 0 bases and the J gene end by 4 bases; junction bases not matched to a gene: 3. The CDR3 covers 18 residues. The V gene's germline CDR1 is MGHRA and CDR2 YSYEKL. CDR3 coding DNA: TGCGCCAGCAGCCAAGATCCGGGACTAGCGGGAGGGTACAATGAGCAGTTCTTC. Protein: CASSQDPGLAGGYNEQFF.

The chain combines TRBV10-3 with TRBJ2-7; TRBD2 aligns across 12 bases. In germline, CDR1 is ENHRY, CDR2 SYGVKD. CDR3 length: 15 residues. The ends lost 5 bases at V and 3 bases at J; junction bases unmatched: 5. CDR3 loop: CAISHTSGRFYEQYF. The CDR3, as DNA: TGTGCCATCAGTCATACTAGCGGGAGGTTCTACGAGCAGTACTTC.

The chain links TRBV30 to TRBJ2-3; TRBD2 aligns across 11 bases. Trimming removed 5 bases from V and 4 bases from J; junction bases left unmatched: 20. This CDR3 is 19 amino acids long. CDR1 GTSNPN and CDR2 SVGIG come from the germline V gene (reference sequence). Here the CDR3 reads CAWGTLGLAEGVRADTQYF. DNA for the CDR3: TGTGCCTGGGGGACACTGGGACTAGCGGAAGGGGTAAGGGCAGATACGCAGTATTTT.

This chain uses TRBV28 with TRBJ2-1, with TRBD2 matching over 10 bases. Germline loops: CDR1 MDHEN, CDR2 SYDVKM. There are 14 residues in the CDR3. V gave up 6 bases and J gave up 9 bases; unmatched junction bases: 8. For the CDR3, the DNA is TGTGCCAGCAGATCGAGCGGGAGGGTAGGTGAGCAGTTCTTC. This codes for CASRSSGRVGEQFF.